This record concerns one T cell receptor beta chain sequence. Repertoires were generated with immunoSEQ multiplex PCR, while TCRdb's copy carries only in-frame clones and drops some. The sample lists almost 90,000 clones, more than 75% occurring once. This sample is drawn from a study of OX40 agonist ivuxolimab in advanced cancers. Study-wide background: Six ivuxolimab dose levels, 0.01 to 10 mg/kg, were given intravenously every 2 weeks.

Germline CDR1 is KGHSH and CDR2 is LQKENI. Trimming took 3 bases from V and 0 from J, leaving 15 bases between them. The CDR3 extends over 17 amino acids. Exclusion applied to patients with autoimmune disease history or systemic immunosuppression. The sequence was obtained from an adult with an advanced solid tumor such as melanoma, head and neck, liver or kidney cancer. The V call is TRBV18, the J call TRBJ1-3, with TRBD1 as a possible D gene (5 bases). Sequencing used CD4+ or CD8+ T cells sorted from blood, obtained in a trial of the OX40 agonist ivuxolimab. This CDR3 reads CASSPTVGLHSGNTIYF. The CDR3, as DNA: TGTGCCAGCTCACCCACGGTGGGGCTACACTCTGGAAACACCATATATTTT. The variable domain in full, completed from reference TRBV18 and TRBJ1-3, reads NAGVMQNPRHLVRRRGQEARLRCSPMKGHSHVYWYRQLPEEGLKFMVYLQKENIIDESGMPKERFSAEFPKEGPSILRIQQVVRGDSAAYFCASSPTVGLHSGNTIYFGEGSWLTVV.